Following are 8 T cell receptor beta chains from one sample sequenced in a study of cytomegalovirus exposure and HLA in healthy donors. Use of 60 Vbeta and 13 Jbeta primers characterized the PCR. The method was immunoSEQ multiplex PCR; TCRdb's version includes in-frame clones alone and lacks a portion of them. The sample holds around 150,000 clones, about 70% seen once. Sample: PBMCs. The receptors stem from a woman aged 40 to 50 in good health and CMV-seronegative.

The V gene is TRBV10-1, the J gene TRBJ1-1; D is uncertain. Germline lookup yields CDR1 WNHNN and CDR2 SYGVQD (reference sequence). The CDR3 totals 13 residues. Trimming cost V 6 bases and J 0 bases, with 8 bases left between them. CDR3: CASRDMLNTEAFF. As DNA, the CDR3 is TGCGCCAGCAGAGACATGCTGAACACTGAAGCTTTCTTT.

V is TRBV9 and J is TRBJ2-5, with TRBD2 as a possible D gene (5 bases). V was cut by 0 bases and J by 9 bases, with 12 bases left in between. The germline CDR1 and CDR2 sequences are SGDLS and YYNGEE. The CDR3 is 13 amino acids. CDR3: CASSVVLEGSQYF. The CDR3 coding sequence is TGTGCCAGCAGCGTAGTGCTTGAGGGTTCCCAGTACTTC.

This chain uses TRBV6-1 with TRBJ2-7, with 9 bases that match TRBD1. The trim removed 7 bases at V and 0 bases at J, leaving 7 bases unmatched. The CDR3 is 15 residues long. Looked up from germline, CDR1 is MNHNS and CDR2 is SASEGT. In DNA, the CDR3 is TGTGCCAGCACTGTCGGGACAGGGTTCTCCTACGAGCAGTACTTC. Translating gives CASTVGTGFSYEQYF.

This clone has just one count. The V gene is TRBV5-1, the J gene TRBJ2-1; tentative D call: TRBD1 (5 bases). V lost 4 bases and J 6 bases, leaving 17 bases between the germline ends. The CDR3 totals 15 residues. The germline CDR1 and CDR2 sequences are SGHRS and YFSETQ. The CDR3 nucleotides are TGCGCCAGCAGCATAGACCAGGGCCGGACCAATGAGCAGTTCTTC. Protein product: CASSIDQGRTNEQFF.

This clone was seen only a few times. The CDR3 region is CASSVDQGATNEKLFF. The CDR3 DNA is TGTGCCAGCAGCGTAGACCAGGGGGCAACTAATGAAAAACTGTTTTTT. The chain couples TRBV7-6 to TRBJ1-4; 7 bases match TRBD1. From germline, CDR1 is SGHVS and CDR2 FNYEAQ. Unmatched junction bases numbered 6, after V lost 5 bases and J lost 0 bases. The CDR3 is made up of 16 amino acids.

This chain uses TRBV13 with TRBJ1-2; unclear D gene. Per the germline V gene, CDR1 is PRHDT and CDR2 is FYEKMQ (reference sequence). V was trimmed by 8 bases and J by 0 bases, leaving 13 bases between them. CDR3 length: 14 residues. In DNA, the CDR3 is TGTGCCAGCGGTCGCGGGTCGGCTAACTATGGCTACACCTTC. It is translated as CASGRGSANYGYTF.

The genes are TRBV13 and TRBJ2-1; 13 nucleotides align to TRBD2. Unmatched junction bases numbered 3, after V lost 1 base and J lost 0 bases. Per germline, CDR1 PRHDT and CDR2 FYEKMQ (reference sequence). The CDR3 covers 18 residues. The CDR3 DNA reads TGTGCCAGCAGCTTAGAGGGACTAGCGGGAAGCTCCTACAATGAGCAGTTCTTC. Its protein is CASSLEGLAGSSYNEQFF.

The chain has TRBV6-1 and TRBJ1-5, with TRBD1 identical over 9 bases. The V gene's germline CDR1 is MNHNS and CDR2 SASEGT. The CDR3 is made up of 14 amino acids. Unmatched junction bases numbered 7, after V lost 7 bases and J lost 6 bases. The CDR3 bases are TGTGCCAGCATACGACAGGGGGAGACTCAGCCCCAGCATTTT. This sequence encodes CASIRQGETQPQHF.